A selection of T cell receptor beta chains follows, all from one sample in a study of T cell responses to AZD1222 COVID-19 vaccine. Here immunoSEQ multiplex PCR was the method, and the copy in TCRdb shows in-frame clones only, minus some. The repertoire holds over 95,000 clones, with around 94% as singletons. Sample: peripheral blood, taken on day 0 of AZD1222 vaccination. The receptors come from an adult in good health. Each CDR3 is given with its conserved first and last residue. Each record gives: J gene, D gene, clone size, V gene, CDR3 DNA, CDR3 protein. D genes are given only for firm matches. Only some rows state a clone size, as once, few, many or a class for expanded clones.

TRBJ1-6	-	-	TRBV9	TGTGCCAGCAGCGCCGACAGCCTCCATAATTCACCCCTCCACTTT	CASSADSLHNSPLHF
TRBJ2-7	-	-	TRBV7-3	TGTGCCAGCAGTAACTCCTACGAGCAGTACTTC	CASSNSYEQYF
TRBJ1-1	-	once	TRBV5-6	TGTGCCAGCAGGCGGTCTCAGCACCTGAACACTGAAGCTTTCTTT	CASRRSQHLNTEAFF
TRBJ2-1	-	-	TRBV6-5	TGTGCCAGCAGTCTCGGAAGATACAATGAGCAGTTCTTC	CASSLGRYNEQFF
TRBJ1-3	TRBD1	-	TRBV19	TGTGCCAGTTGGACAGGGGGCTGGTCTGGAAACACCATATATTTT	CASWTGGWSGNTIYF
TRBJ2-1	TRBD2	-	TRBV28	TGTGCCAGCAGCCCTCCTTGGGGGGGGAACAATGAGCAGTTCTTC	CASSPPWGGNNEQFF
TRBJ1-2	-	-	TRBV30	TGTGCCTGGATTGGGCTGTCGAATAGCGGCTACACCTTC	CAWIGLSNSGYTF
TRBJ1-6	-	-	TRBV3-1/TRBV3-2	TGTGCCAGCAGCCATGCTACAGGGCTCGCCTATAATTCACCCCTCCACTTT	CASSHATGLAYNSPLHF
TRBJ1-1	-	-	TRBV29-1	TGCAGCGTTAGGCCCTTGAACACTGAAGCTTTCTTT	CSVRPLNTEAFF
TRBJ2-7	TRBD1	few	TRBV4-3	TGCGCCAGCAGCCCATCGGGACAGGGTCTGTACGAGCAGTACTTC	CASSPSGQGLYEQYF
TRBJ1-3	-	few	TRBV7-9	TGTGCCAGCAGCTTACAAGGGACTGGAAACACCATATATTTT	CASSLQGTGNTIYF
TRBJ2-2	TRBD1	-	TRBV10-3	TGTGCCATCAGTCTCCCGGGACAGGGGAATGCCGGGGAGCTGTTTTTT	CAISLPGQGNAGELFF
TRBJ2-7	TRBD1	-	TRBV5-1	TGCGCCAGCAGCGAACGGACAGGGTATGGTTACGAGCAGTACTTC	CASSERTGYGYEQYF
TRBJ2-1	-	-	TRBV7-3	TGTGCCAGCAGCTTAACGCAGCCTCCGGGCGTCCCCCCCTCCTACAATGAGCAGTTCTTC	CASSLTQPPGVPPSYNEQFF
TRBJ2-7	-	few	TRBV21-1	TGTGCCAGCAGCATTGGTGGCGGGAGGATCGACGAGCAGTACTTC	CASSIGGGRIDEQYF
TRBJ1-5	TRBD1	once	TRBV19	TGTGCCAGTAGCCCCCCGGGACAGGGCCATCAGCCCCAGCATTTT	CASSPPGQGHQPQHF
TRBJ1-3	-	-	TRBV25-1	TGTGCCAGCAGTGCGGAAAGGGATGGAAACACCATATATTTT	CASSAERDGNTIYF
TRBJ1-3	TRBD1	-	TRBV6-5	TGTGCCAGCAGGACAGGGGGACGAAACACCATATATTTT	CASRTGGRNTIYF
TRBJ1-1	-	-	TRBV9	TGTGCCAGCAGCGTAGAAGGGGGACGGACTGAAGCTTTCTTT	CASSVEGGRTEAFF
TRBJ1-6	TRBD1	-	TRBV9	TGTGCCAGCAGCATTGGACAGGGGGGTTCACCCCTCCACTTT	CASSIGQGGSPLHF
TRBJ2-1	-	few	TRBV14	TGTGCCAGCAGCCAAGAGGGAGTGGCCTCGGGACTGGCCAACAATGAGCAGTTCTTC	CASSQEGVASGLANNEQFF
TRBJ1-2	-	-	TRBV5-4	TGTGCCAGCAGCCCGGACAGCTATGGCTACACCTTC	CASSPDSYGYTF
TRBJ1-5	-	-	TRBV3-1/TRBV3-2	TGTGCCAGCAGCCAAGATACGAGGGGACCTCAGCCCCAGCATTTT	CASSQDTRGPQPQHF
TRBJ2-1	-	-	TRBV7-9	TGTGCCAGCAGCTCGTTAGCGCTTGAGCAGTTCTTC	CASSSLALEQFF
TRBJ2-2	-	-	TRBV9	TGTGCCAGCAGCGTCAGGGTATCGAACACCGGGGAGCTGTTTTTT	CASSVRVSNTGELFF
TRBJ1-5	-	-	TRBV19	TGTGCCAGTAGTATAGATAGGGGGAGAAGCAATCAGCCCCAGCATTTT	CASSIDRGRSNQPQHF
TRBJ1-1	TRBD1	-	TRBV5-1	TGCGCCAGCAGCCTATCGCCCAGGGGGGATGCTGAAGCTTTCTTT	CASSLSPRGDAEAFF
TRBJ2-5	-	-	TRBV12-5	TGTGCTAGTTGTGATACCTTAAACCCTCTTCCCTCCCGGGAGACCCAGTACTTC	CASCDTLNPLPSRETQYF
TRBJ2-2	TRBD1	-	TRBV5-1	TGCGCCAGCAGCTTAGACAGGGCGGGCACCGGGGAGCTGTTTTTT	CASSLDRAGTGELFF
TRBJ2-1	-	-	TRBV24-1	TGTGCCGGTCAAACTAGCTGCGATGAGCAGTTCTTC	CAGQTSCDEQFF
TRBJ1-1	TRBD1	-	TRBV24-1	TGTGCCCCAGGGGGGACGAACACTGAAGCTTTCTTT	CAPGGTNTEAFF
TRBJ1-4	TRBD1	-	TRBV5-4	TGTGCCAGCAGCTTGGCCAACCAGGGGGCGACTGAAAAACTGTTTTTT	CASSLANQGATEKLFF
TRBJ2-7	-	-	TRBV30	TGTGCCTGGAGCGACGGGGGTTACGAGCAGTACTTC	CAWSDGGYEQYF
TRBJ2-3	TRBD1	-	TRBV24-1	TGTGCCACCAGTGATGTGGACAGGGGAGATACGCAGTATTTT	CATSDVDRGDTQYF
TRBJ2-2	-	-	TRBV4-1	TGCGCCAGCTCCCCCTCGGGGACCGGGGAGCTGTTTTTT	CASSPSGTGELFF
TRBJ2-1	-	-	TRBV7-9	TGTGCCAGCAGCTTAACGGTTAATGAGCAGTTCTTC	CASSLTVNEQFF
TRBJ2-2	-	-	TRBV2	TGTGCCAGCAGTCTAGGACGGGACACCGGGGAGCTGTTTTTT	CASSLGRDTGELFF
TRBJ2-7	TRBD1	-	TRBV27	TGTGCCAGCAGTTCGCAAGTGGGACAGTTCTCCTACGAGCAGTACTTC	CASSSQVGQFSYEQYF
TRBJ2-5	-	few	TRBV7-2	TGTGCCAGCAGCTTATCCCAGGGGAAGACCCAGTACTTC	CASSLSQGKTQYF
TRBJ2-1	TRBD1	-	TRBV19	TGTGCCAGTAGTTCACCGGGACAGGGTCACAATGAGCAGTTCTTC	CASSSPGQGHNEQFF
TRBJ1-2	-	-	TRBV7-3	TGTGCCAGCAGCTTAACCGAGACAGGAGGCGGCTACACCTTC	CASSLTETGGGYTF
TRBJ1-6	-	-	TRBV27	TGTGCCAGCAGTTTAGACCCTAGTTTACGTTCACCCCTCCACTTT	CASSLDPSLRSPLHF
TRBJ1-1	-	-	TRBV18	TGTGCCAGCTCACCCGGCTCTACTCTGAACACTGAAGCTTTCTTT	CASSPGSTLNTEAFF
TRBJ1-6	TRBD1	-	TRBV29-1	TGCAGCGTTTCGCAGGGGGCAAATTCACCCCTCCACTTT	CSVSQGANSPLHF
TRBJ2-1	TRBD2	-	TRBV6-4	TGTGCCAGCAGTGCCGCAGCGGGAGGGCCGGGACATGAGCAGTTCTTC	CASSAAAGGPGHEQFF
TRBJ1-3	-	-	TRBV5-5	TGTGCCAGCAGCTTGGGGCTGACAGGAGGAAACACCATATATTTT	CASSLGLTGGNTIYF
TRBJ1-3	-	-	TRBV28	TGTGCCAGCAGTTTGGGGGGGGTTGCAGGAAACACCATATATTTT	CASSLGGVAGNTIYF
TRBJ1-6	-	-	TRBV24-1	TGTGCCACCAGTGATGGTGGATTAGGGAATTCACCCCTCCACTTT	CATSDGGLGNSPLHF